Sequencing of this T cell receptor (beta chain) was carried out in a study of T cells in Graves' hyperthyroidism and ophthalmopathy. Study details: Peripheral blood was acquired at first diagnosis, ahead of any therapy whatsoever.

This clonotype was picked up many times. It was RNA transcripts that yielded the amplified TCR beta CDR3 regions. HTBI primers were used for first-round RT-PCR of the TCR CDR3. TCRdb re-derived calls from the multiplex PCR reads in MiXCR, one entry per CDR3 protein. Here the sample spans about 380,000 distinct CDR3 sequences, approximately 15% being singletons. V shed 7 bases and J 4 bases; nucleotides not matched to a gene: 5. The germline gives CDR1 MNHNS, CDR2 SASEGT. CDR3 length equals 15 residues. Sequencing was performed on blood. The clonotype was recovered from a woman aged 60-75 years with Graves' hyperthyroidism. The chain is built from TRBV6-1 and TRBJ2-2; 11 nucleotides match TRBD2. The CDR3 region is CASTGLAGRTGELFF. CDR3 coding DNA: TGTGCCAGCACCGGACTAGCGGGCCGCACCGGGGAGCTGTTTTTT.